This entry lists 29 T cell receptor beta chains sequenced from one sample in a study of T cells in Graves' hyperthyroidism and ophthalmopathy. Template material for amplifying TCR beta CDR3 regions consisted of RNA transcripts. With the HTBI primer set, the TCR CDR3 went through a first round of RT-PCR. One entry per CDR3 protein, called by TCRdb with MiXCR from the multiplex PCR reads. The sample includes around 540,000 distinct CDR3 sequences, around 46% of them seen just once. Source material: peripheral blood or thyroid tissue (not recorded which). The receptors derive from a woman between 18 and 29 years old with Graves' hyperthyroidism.

The V gene is TRBV5-1, the J gene TRBJ1-4; 7 nucleotides align to TRBD1. The CDR3 runs 15 residues. Germline lookup yields CDR1 SGHRS and CDR2 YFSETQ. V gave up 5 bases and J gave up 7 bases; unmatched junction bases: 11. CDR3 DNA: TGCGCCAGCAGGAGCACCGGGACAGAAGGTGAAAAACTGTTTTTT. This codes for CASRSTGTEGEKLFF.

V gene TRBV2 combines with J gene TRBJ1-5, with no clear D. Trimming shortened V by 3 bases and J by 2 bases, and 14 bases separated the two germline ends. The CDR3 has 16 residues. The germline gives CDR1 SNHLY, CDR2 FYNNEI. CDR3 DNA sequence: TGTGCCAGCAGTGACCGGAGTACCCCCGGCAATCAGCCCCAGCATTTT. Translation: CASSDRSTPGNQPQHF. The whole variable domain, remainder taken from reference TRBV2 and TRBJ1-5, is EPEVTQTPSHQVTQMGQEVILRCVPISNHLYFYWYRQILGQKVEFLVSFYNNEISEKSEIFDDQFSVERPDGSNFTLKIRSTKLEDSAMYFCASSDRSTPGNQPQHFGDGTRLSIL.

This chain connects TRBV10-1 to TRBJ2-7, with D perhaps TRBD1 or TRBD2 (5 bases each). V shed 9 bases and J shed 5 bases, with 32 bases lying between them. The germline CDR1 and CDR2 sequences are WNHNN and SYGVQD (reference sequence). The CDR3 covers 18 residues. The CDR3 reads CARRLGDAAPELGDEQYF. The CDR3 coding sequence is TGCGCCAGGAGGTTAGGGGACGCCGCCCCCGAGTTAGGGGACGAGCAGTACTTC.

This clonotype was seen a few times. A junction boundary mismatches the germline segment, possibly from a read error. The genes are TRBV14 and TRBJ2-5; no firm D call. There are 13 residues in the CDR3. CDR1 and CDR2 from the germline V gene are SGHDN and FVKESK. The CDR3 here is CASSQVLLVTQYF. In DNA form, the CDR3 reads TGCGCCAGCAGCCAAGTATTATTGGTGACCCAGTACTTC.

This clonotype appeared a few times. This sequence joins TRBV11-3 and TRBJ1-2; D might be TRBD1 (5 bases). CDR1 and CDR2 (germline): SGHNT, YENEEA. The V gene lost 3 bases and the J gene lost 1 base, with 12 bases spanning the gap. This CDR3 is 15 amino acids long. CDR3 region: CASSLAAGNNYGYTF. CDR3 DNA: TGTGCCAGCAGCTTGGCGGCAGGGAATAACTATGGCTACACCTTC.

This chain links TRBV10-3 with TRBJ1-1, with a tentative D call TRBD1 (6 bases). The CDR3 extends over 12 amino acids. CDR1 and CDR2 (germline): ENHRY, SYGVKD. CDR3 sequence reads: CAIEDRNTEAFF. The DNA of the CDR3 is TGTGCTATCGAGGACAGGAACACTGAAGCTTTCTTT.

Turning to this clonotype: At one end, the junction sequence differs from germline, possibly due to a read error. This sequence joins TRBV10-3 and TRBJ1-1; TRBD1 matches at 7 bases. CDR1 is ENHRY, CDR2 SYGVKD, per germline. The CDR3 has 13 residues. The CDR3 region is CVIEDREGDEAFF. CDR3 DNA sequence: TGTGTCATCGAAGACAGGGAAGGAGACGAAGCTTTCTTT.

A few counts support this clonotype. J is TRBJ2-7 and V is TRBV7-8; a weak D match, TRBD2 (6 bases). The ends were cut back, 4 bases at V and 6 bases at J, with 16 bases in the middle. Germline V gene sequence: CDR1 SGHVS, CDR2 FQNEAQ. The CDR3 is 14 residues long. The CDR3 here is CASSSRERTSEQYF. CDR3 sequence (DNA): TGTGCCAGCAGCTCCCGGGAGAGAACAAGCGAGCAGTACTTC.

The chain employs TRBV29-1 and TRBJ1-1; D ambiguous. This CDR3 is built from 13 residues. Germline loops: CDR1 SQVTM, CDR2 ANQGSEA. The CDR3 here is CSATWGTNTEAFF. The CDR3 DNA sequence: TGCAGTGCTACCTGGGGAACGAACACTGAAGCTTTCTTT.

This clonotype was detected only a few times. A junction boundary mismatches the germline segment, possibly from a read error. The V gene is TRBV7-3, the J gene TRBJ2-7; tentatively, D is TRBD1 (5 bases). The CDR3 totals 14 residues. CDR1 SGHTA and CDR2 FQGTGA come from the germline V gene. CDR3 sequence: CASSQDNRPIEQYF. As DNA, the CDR3 is TGCGCCAGCAGCCAAGATAACAGGCCTATCGAGCAGTACTTC.

The chain employs TRBV25-1 and TRBJ2-2; D is undetermined. Trimming removed 6 bases at V and 4 bases at J, with 21 bases between. Germline values: CDR1 MGHDK, CDR2 SYGVNS. CDR3 length: 17 residues. This CDR3 reads CASSQDNSAVRTGELFF. In nucleotides, the CDR3 is TGTGCCAGCAGCCAAGATAATTCGGCAGTTCGCACCGGGGAGCTGTTTTTT.

This chain joins TRBV15 and TRBJ1-2, with a possible D match to TRBD1 (6 bases). Germline loops: CDR1 LNHNV, CDR2 YYDKDF (reference sequence). The V and J ends lost 2 bases and 4 bases respectively, with 14 bases between them. This CDR3 spans 15 amino acids. The CDR3 DNA reads as TGTGCCACCAGCAGACGGGACACGAGCACCTATGGCTACACCTTC. This sequence encodes CATSRRDTSTYGYTF.

About this clonotype: At one end, the junction sequence differs from germline, possibly due to a read error. The CDR3 protein is CASSNPGVWTMETQYF. The CDR3 coding sequence is TGTGCCAGCAGTAACCCAGGGGTTTGGACTATGGAGACCCAGTACTTC. The chain uses TRBV10-3 and TRBJ2-5; D tentatively fits TRBD1 or TRBD2 (6 bases each). This CDR3 comprises 16 residues. The germline V gene has CDR1 ENHRY and CDR2 SYGVKD.

The rearrangement links TRBV7-9 to TRBJ1-5; perhaps TRBD1 as D (6 bases). The CDR3 spans 15 residues. CDR1 is SEHNR and CDR2 is FQNEAQ in the germline V gene (reference sequence). V lost 3 bases to trimming and J lost 3 bases, with 12 bases between them. CDR3 DNA sequence: TGTGCCAGCAGCTTTCAACAGGGCCCCAATCAGCCCCAGCATTTT. Protein: CASSFQQGPNQPQHF. The complete variable domain, with remaining parts taken from reference TRBV7-9 and TRBJ1-5, reads DTGVSQNPRHKITKRGQNVTFRCDPISEHNRLYWYRQTLGQGPEFLTYFQNEAQLEKSRLLSDRFSAERPKGSFSTLEIQRTEQGDSAMYLCASSFQQGPNQPQHFGDGTRLSIL.

The chain recombines TRBV7-3 with TRBJ2-2, with a possible D match to TRBD2 (6 bases). The CDR3 totals 16 residues. CDR1 SGHTA and CDR2 FQGTGA come from the germline V gene. V was clipped by 5 bases and J by 1 base, with 14 bases between them. The CDR3 protein is CASSTLWGVNTGELFF. The CDR3 region has the DNA TGTGCCAGCAGCACCCTGTGGGGGGTGAACACCGGGGAGCTGTTTTTT.

J is TRBJ2-2 and V is TRBV29-1; TRBD1 might be the D (5 bases). The germline V gene has CDR1 SQVTM and CDR2 ANQGSEA. The V and J ends lost 3 bases and 1 base respectively, with 9 bases between them. The CDR3 runs to 14 residues. CDR3 amino acids: CSVDQGMNTGELFF. DNA for the CDR3: TGCAGCGTTGATCAGGGTATGAACACCGGGGAGCTGTTTTTT.

The V and J genes are TRBV19 and TRBJ1-1; the D gene is possibly TRBD1 (5 bases). The length of the CDR3 is 16 residues. The ends were cut back, 6 bases at V and 6 bases at J, with 23 bases in the middle. Germline CDR1 LNHDA, CDR2 SQIVND (reference sequence). CDR3 in amino acids: CASSDPVGGTFAEAFF. Here the CDR3 DNA reads TGTGCCAGTAGCGACCCTGTCGGGGGGACTTTCGCTGAAGCTTTCTTT.

This clonotype was observed many times. The rearrangement joins TRBV7-8 to TRBJ2-6; D call uncertain. Germline CDR1 reads SGHVS; CDR2 reads FQNEAQ. The CDR3 has 13 residues. V lost 3 bases and J lost 12, with 12 bases in between. The CDR3 DNA sequence: TGTGCCAGCAGCTTTTTTCTGGGAACCGTCCTGACTTTC. Translating gives CASSFFLGTVLTF.

This chain uses TRBV7-9 with TRBJ2-7, with TRBD1 matching 8 bases. This CDR3 has 15 residues. Germline values: CDR1 SEHNR, CDR2 FQNEAQ (reference sequence). The J segment lost 4 bases and the V segment lost 5 bases, leaving 10 bases of the junction unmatched. This CDR3 reads CASSVASRGLYEQYF. For the CDR3, the DNA is TGTGCCAGCAGCGTCGCGAGCAGGGGGCTGTACGAGCAGTACTTC.

This clonotype was detected ten times or more. The chain recombines TRBV2 with TRBJ1-3; the D is unclear. This CDR3 has 14 amino acids. Germline CDR1 reads SNHLY; CDR2 reads FYNNEI. V was shortened by 5 bases and J by 4 bases, with 12 bases between the two germline ends. This CDR3 reads CASSQTPQGNTIYF. The DNA of the CDR3 is TGTGCCAGCAGTCAGACACCCCAGGGAAACACCATATATTTT.

This clonotype was seen repeatedly, ten times or more. V usage is TRBV12-3 or TRBV12-4 and J usage is TRBJ1-2; no firm D call. This CDR3 has 11 residues. V shed 4 bases and J shed 6 bases, with 6 bases lying between them. CDR3 in amino acids: CASSWSDGYTF. The DNA of the CDR3 is TGTGCCAGCAGTTGGAGTGATGGCTACACCTTC.

This clonotype was recorded a few times. The rearrangement joins TRBV7-2 to TRBJ1-1, with D unresolved. Germline V lookup: CDR1 SGHTA, CDR2 FQGNSA. V was shortened by 4 bases and J by 5 bases, with 14 bases between the two germline ends. This CDR3 region has 14 residues. Here the CDR3 DNA reads TGTGCCAGCAGCTATAGCCGGGGTGGGACTGAAGCTTTCTTT. It translates to CASSYSRGGTEAFF.

This clonotype was seen a few times. A read error may produce the germline difference seen at one junction end. The chain combines TRBV7-2 with TRBJ1-5; 7 nucleotides agree with TRBD1. The CDR3 extends over 15 amino acids. Germline loops: CDR1 SGHTA, CDR2 FQGNSA. The chain's CDR3 is CASSDRQGWSQPQHF. Here the CDR3 DNA reads TGCGCCAGCAGCGATCGACAGGGTTGGAGTCAGCCCCAGCATTTT.

The chain carries TRBV12-3 or TRBV12-4 and TRBJ1-5; D uncertain. The CDR3 length is 11 residues. The CDR3 reads CASGLSQPQHF. As DNA, the CDR3 is TGTGCTAGTGGTTTAAGTCAGCCCCAGCATTTT.

V and J are TRBV15 and TRBJ1-2; D gene ambiguous. Germline V gives CDR1 LNHNV, CDR2 YYDKDF (reference sequence). CDR3 length: 14 amino acids. V shed 3 bases and J shed 3 bases, with 11 bases lying between them. The CDR3 protein is CATSSKDEDYGYTF. DNA for the CDR3: TGTGCCACCAGCAGTAAGGACGAAGACTATGGCTACACCTTC.

The chain joins TRBV9 to TRBJ1-1; no reliable D call. The length of the CDR3 is 13 residues. V was clipped by 4 bases and J by 8 bases, with 15 bases between them. Germline values: CDR1 SGDLS, CDR2 YYNGEE. The CDR3 reads CASSSDGRREAFF. The CDR3 DNA reads as TGTGCCAGCAGCTCTGACGGGCGAAGGGAAGCTTTCTTT.

This clonotype was recorded at least ten times. V gene TRBV15 combines with J gene TRBJ2-7; TRBD2 agrees at 10 bases. The CDR3 has 16 residues. The germline CDR1 and CDR2 sequences are LNHNV and YYDKDF (reference sequence). Losses at the gene ends were 1 base for V and 2 bases for J; bases not matched to a gene: 5. The CDR3: CATSRATSGLPYEQYF. CDR3 bases: TGTGCCACCAGCAGAGCGACTAGCGGGTTACCCTACGAGCAGTACTTC. The variable domain in full, completed from reference TRBV15 and TRBJ2-7, reads DAMVIQNPRYQVTQFGKPVTLSCSQTLNHNVMYWYQQKSSQAPKLLFHYYDKDFNNEADTPDNFQSRRPNTSFCFLDIRSPGLGDTAMYLCATSRATSGLPYEQYFGPGTRLTVT.

This clonotype was observed a handful of times. CDR3 region: CSARVEGEYNSPLHF. CDR3 nucleotide sequence: TGCAGTGCTAGAGTTGAGGGCGAGTATAATTCACCCCTCCACTTT. The J gene is TRBJ1-6, the V gene TRBV20-1; D call uncertain. This CDR3 has 15 residues. The ends were cut back, 1 base at V and 4 bases at J, with 11 bases in the middle. Germline CDR1 and CDR2: DFQATT and SNEGSKA (reference sequence).

The CDR3 loop is CASTQQGIETQYF. The CDR3, as DNA: TGTGCCAGCACCCAGCAGGGGATCGAGACCCAGTACTTC. The chain couples TRBV11-1 to TRBJ2-5; possible D gene TRBD1, 6 bases. Germline CDR1 is SGHAT and CDR2 is FQDESV (reference sequence). The germline V and J ends were trimmed by 7 bases and 5 bases, with 14 bases remaining between them. This CDR3 comprises 13 residues.